These T cell receptor beta chains were read from a single sample in a study of T cell repertoires in cytomegalovirus infection. TCRdb fed the reads into MiXCR, producing one record per CDR3 protein. Of roughly 77,000 distinct CDR3 sequences in the sample, 3% to 4.5% were seen once. The sample comprised PBMCs. The receptors were gathered from a human donor in good health (CMV status not recorded). Some clones in this sample may be carry-over from other donors' samples. Each CDR3 is given with its conserved first and last residue. D genes are given only for firm matches. The listing skips clone size in some rows; elsewhere it reads once, few, many or a size class.

V: TRBV7-2
size: many
D: TRBD2
J: TRBJ2-1
DNA: TGTGCCAGCAGCTCAAACGGTCGGGGGGGTGAGCAGTTCTTC
CDR3: CASSSNGRGGEQFF

V: TRBV7-2
size: many
D: TRBD1
J: TRBJ1-2
DNA: TGTGCCAGCAGCGTGGGACAGGCGTATGGCTACACCTTC
CDR3: CASSVGQAYGYTF

V: TRBV7-9
size: many
D: .
J: TRBJ2-7
DNA: TGTGCCAGCAGCCCAAGGACAAGAGGTGAGCAGTACTTC
CDR3: CASSPRTRGEQYF

V: TRBV12-3/TRBV12-4
size: many
D: .
J: TRBJ2-1
DNA: TGTGCCAGCAACAACCGGGGATCTAACAATGAGCAGTTCTTC
CDR3: CASNNRGSNNEQFF

V: TRBV7-6
size: many
D: TRBD2
J: TRBJ2-1
DNA: TGTGCCAGCAGCCCCCTGGAAGTAGCGGGTTCCAATGAGCAGTTCTTC
CDR3: CASSPLEVAGSNEQFF

V: TRBV7-8
size: many
D: TRBD1
J: TRBJ2-5
DNA: TGTGCCAGCAGCCCAAGACAGGGATTGCAGACCCAGTACTTC
CDR3: CASSPRQGLQTQYF

V: TRBV7-2
size: many
D: TRBD1
J: TRBJ1-5
DNA: TGTGCCAGCAGCCCCGACAGGGTTAGCCAGCCCCAGCATTTT
CDR3: CASSPDRVSQPQHF

V: TRBV7-2
size: many
D: .
J: TRBJ1-2
DNA: TGTGCCAGCAGCCCCCGGGCAGCGCTCTATGGCTACACCTTC
CDR3: CASSPRAALYGYTF

V: TRBV6-2/TRBV6-3
size: many
D: TRBD2
J: TRBJ2-7
DNA: TGTGCCAGCAGTTACCATACCTCTAGCGGGGTCTACGAGCAGTACTTC
CDR3: CASSYHTSSGVYEQYF

V: TRBV7-2
size: .
D: .
J: TRBJ2-4
DNA: TGTGCCAGCAGCTTAGCGCTGGGCGGGAAGAGGAACATTCAGTACTTC
CDR3: CASSLALGGKRNIQYF

V: TRBV4-1
size: many
D: TRBD1
J: TRBJ2-7
DNA: TGCGCCAGCAGCCTTAGAACTCCGGGACAGGGGTTGGGGGAGCAGTACTTC
CDR3: CASSLRTPGQGLGEQYF

V: TRBV28
size: many
D: .
J: TRBJ2-7
DNA: TGTGCCAGCAGTTCGGGGACTGCTTCCTACGAGCAGTACTTC
CDR3: CASSSGTASYEQYF

V: TRBV7-2
size: many
D: TRBD2
J: TRBJ2-5
DNA: TGTGCCAGCAGCTTGACTAGCGGGATCCGGGAGACCCAGTACTTC
CDR3: CASSLTSGIRETQYF

V: TRBV7-2
size: many
D: TRBD2
J: TRBJ2-7
DNA: TGTGCCAGCAGGGGGACTAGCACCTACGAGCAGTACTTC
CDR3: CASRGTSTYEQYF

V: TRBV6-5
size: many
D: TRBD2
J: TRBJ2-7
DNA: TGTGCCAGCAGTTACGGTCAGGGACCAGCGGGACTCTACGAGCAGTACTTC
CDR3: CASSYGQGPAGLYEQYF

V: TRBV3-1
size: many
D: .
J: TRBJ1-2
DNA: TGTGCCAGCAGCCAAGTTAAACGAGGTGGCTACACCTTC
CDR3: CASSQVKRGGYTF

V: TRBV20-1
size: many
D: .
J: TRBJ1-6
DNA: TGCAGTGCTAGAGAGGGGGGACTGCGCCTTTCACCCCTCCACTTT
CDR3: CSAREGGLRLSPLHF

V: TRBV7-2
size: many
D: TRBD2
J: TRBJ2-1
DNA: TGTGCCAGCAGCTTAACGCCCCGCCCTAGCGGGAGGAGGGTGGGCTCCTACAATGAGCAGTTCTTC
CDR3: CASSLTPRPSGRRVGSYNEQFF

V: TRBV7-8
size: many
D: .
J: TRBJ2-2
DNA: TGTGCCAGCAGCTTAGGGACCGGGGAGCTGTTTTTT
CDR3: CASSLGTGELFF

V: TRBV7-2
size: .
D: .
J: TRBJ1-1
DNA: TGTGCCAGCAGCACCCCTGGGGGCGGAGGCACTGAAGCTTTCTTT
CDR3: CASSTPGGGGTEAFF

V: TRBV7-2
size: many
D: .
J: TRBJ2-1
DNA: TGTGCCAGCAGCTTACGGTCAACTGAGCAGTTCTTC
CDR3: CASSLRSTEQFF

V: TRBV7-3
size: many
D: .
J: TRBJ2-6
DNA: TGTGCCAGCAGCTCCGGGACTTCTGGGGCCAACGTCCTGACTTTC
CDR3: CASSSGTSGANVLTF

V: TRBV7-8
size: many
D: TRBD1
J: TRBJ2-3
DNA: TGTGCCAGCAGTTCCGGACAGGGGTCAGATACGCAGTATTTT
CDR3: CASSSGQGSDTQYF

V: TRBV24-1
size: many
D: TRBD2
J: TRBJ2-5
DNA: TGTGCCACCAGTGAAACAAGCGGGAGCGGGGAGACCCAGTACTTC
CDR3: CATSETSGSGETQYF

V: TRBV6-2/TRBV6-3
size: many
D: TRBD1
J: TRBJ1-2
DNA: TGTGCCAGCGCGGGACAGATGAACTATGGCTACACCTTC
CDR3: CASAGQMNYGYTF

V: TRBV7-2
size: many
D: .
J: TRBJ2-7
DNA: TGTGCCAGCAGCTCAGGGGGGGCCCTGGGTTACGAGCAGTACTTC
CDR3: CASSSGGALGYEQYF

V: TRBV11-1
size: many
D: .
J: TRBJ1-1
DNA: TGTGCCAGCAGCTTGAGGCAAACGAACACTGAAGCTTTCTTT
CDR3: CASSLRQTNTEAFF

V: TRBV7-2
size: many
D: .
J: TRBJ2-5
DNA: TGTGCCAGCAGCCCCGGGATTTACCAAGAGACCCAGTACTTC
CDR3: CASSPGIYQETQYF

V: TRBV7-2
size: .
D: .
J: TRBJ2-1
DNA: TGTGCCAGCAGCTTCGGGTCCTCCGGGGAGCAGTTCTTC
CDR3: CASSFGSSGEQFF

V: TRBV14
size: many
D: .
J: TRBJ1-6
DNA: TGTGCCAGCAGCCAGTTTACAGGATATTCACCCCTCCACTTT
CDR3: CASSQFTGYSPLHF

V: TRBV7-2
size: many
D: .
J: TRBJ2-7
DNA: TGTGCCAGCAGCTTAGATAGCGTTTCGGCCTACGAGCAGTACTTC
CDR3: CASSLDSVSAYEQYF

V: TRBV6-8
size: many
D: .
J: TRBJ1-1
DNA: TGTGCCAGCAGTCGCATGAGGAACACTGAAGCTTTCTTT
CDR3: CASSRMRNTEAFF

V: TRBV19
size: many
D: .
J: TRBJ2-1
DNA: TGTGCCAGTAGTATTAACCCCAACAATGAGCAGTTCTTC
CDR3: CASSINPNNEQFF

V: TRBV7-2
size: many
D: .
J: TRBJ2-6
DNA: TGTGCCAGCAGCTTAAGACAGACTGGGGCCAACGTCCTGACTTTC
CDR3: CASSLRQTGANVLTF

V: TRBV4-1
size: many
D: TRBD2
J: TRBJ2-1
DNA: TGCGCCAGCAGCCACCAGATAGCGGGGTTATACAATGAGCAGTTCTTC
CDR3: CASSHQIAGLYNEQFF

V: TRBV25-1
size: .
D: .
J: TRBJ1-1
DNA: TGTGCCAGCAGTAGGGGGGTACAGGGTTTCTTT
CDR3: CASSRGVQGFF

V: TRBV5-5
size: many
D: .
J: TRBJ1-2
DNA: TGTGCCAGCAGCCCTCGGCGGGGGCGGGGAGACTACACCTTC
CDR3: CASSPRRGRGDYTF

V: TRBV20-1
size: many
D: .
J: TRBJ2-5
DNA: TGCAGTGCTAGAGATCTTTCACAAGAGACCCAGTACTTC
CDR3: CSARDLSQETQYF

V: TRBV4-1
size: few
D: .
J: TRBJ1-2
DNA: TGCGCCAGCAGCCAATCACTAGTCAACTATGGCTACACCTTC
CDR3: CASSQSLVNYGYTF

V: TRBV7-6
size: many
D: TRBD2
J: TRBJ2-3
DNA: TGTGCCAGCAGCATGACGGGGGGGCCTATAGATACGCAGTATTTT
CDR3: CASSMTGGPIDTQYF

V: TRBV4-2
size: many
D: .
J: TRBJ2-5
DNA: TGTGCCAGCAGCCAAGAATTTACCAGAAAAGAGACCCAGTACTTC
CDR3: CASSQEFTRKETQYF

V: TRBV4-1
size: many
D: .
J: TRBJ2-7
DNA: TGCGCCAGCAGCCCTAACGGTACAGGGACACTAAGCTACGAGCAGTACTTC
CDR3: CASSPNGTGTLSYEQYF

V: TRBV7-8
size: many
D: .
J: TRBJ1-5
DNA: TGTGCCAGCAGCTTAAAATTGACGTCACATCAGCCCCAGCATTTT
CDR3: CASSLKLTSHQPQHF

V: TRBV7-8
size: many
D: .
J: TRBJ1-5
DNA: TGTGCCAGCAGCTTCGCCTCGACAGTTACCAATCAGCCCCAGCATTTT
CDR3: CASSFASTVTNQPQHF

V: TRBV7-2
size: many
D: TRBD2
J: TRBJ2-1
DNA: TGTGCCAGCAGCCAAAAACTTAGCGGGAGGGGCTACAATGAGCAGTTCTTC
CDR3: CASSQKLSGRGYNEQFF

V: TRBV7-8
size: many
D: TRBD1
J: TRBJ1-6
DNA: TGTGCCAGCAGCTCCGGGACAGTTTATAATTCACCCCTCCACTTT
CDR3: CASSSGTVYNSPLHF

V: TRBV7-6
size: .
D: TRBD2
J: TRBJ2-2
DNA: TGTGCCAGCAGCTTAGCAAGTCCTAGCGGGGGGGCGCCCGGGGAGCTGTTTTTT
CDR3: CASSLASPSGGAPGELFF

V: TRBV28
size: many
D: TRBD1
J: TRBJ2-2
DNA: TGTGCCAGCGGTAGACAGGGTGTTGTATTAACCGGGGAGCTGTTTTTT
CDR3: CASGRQGVVLTGELFF

V: TRBV20-1
size: many
D: .
J: TRBJ2-7
DNA: TGCAGTGCTAGAGTTCCCCAGCGGAACTCCTACGAGCAGTACTTC
CDR3: CSARVPQRNSYEQYF

V: TRBV5-1
size: many
D: TRBD1
J: TRBJ2-1
DNA: TGCGCCAGCAGCTCCCAACCGGGACAGAACAATGAGCAGTTCTTC
CDR3: CASSSQPGQNNEQFF

V: TRBV7-2
size: .
D: TRBD2
J: TRBJ2-1
DNA: TGTGCCAGCAGCCCGTGGGTTAGCGGGAGAGCTGGAGAGCAGTTCTTC
CDR3: CASSPWVSGRAGEQFF

V: TRBV7-3
size: many
D: .
J: TRBJ2-3
DNA: TGTGCCAGCAGCTCGAGTCCAGATACGCAGTATTTT
CDR3: CASSSSPDTQYF

V: TRBV28
size: hyperexpanded
D: .
J: TRBJ2-5
DNA: TGTGCCAGCAGTTTATTACGTTCGGGGGCTGGTAGGGAGACCCAGTACTTC
CDR3: CASSLLRSGAGRETQYF

V: TRBV20-1
size: many
D: .
J: TRBJ2-7
DNA: TGCAGTGCTAGATCCGGGAGTACCGAGCAGTACTTC
CDR3: CSARSGSTEQYF